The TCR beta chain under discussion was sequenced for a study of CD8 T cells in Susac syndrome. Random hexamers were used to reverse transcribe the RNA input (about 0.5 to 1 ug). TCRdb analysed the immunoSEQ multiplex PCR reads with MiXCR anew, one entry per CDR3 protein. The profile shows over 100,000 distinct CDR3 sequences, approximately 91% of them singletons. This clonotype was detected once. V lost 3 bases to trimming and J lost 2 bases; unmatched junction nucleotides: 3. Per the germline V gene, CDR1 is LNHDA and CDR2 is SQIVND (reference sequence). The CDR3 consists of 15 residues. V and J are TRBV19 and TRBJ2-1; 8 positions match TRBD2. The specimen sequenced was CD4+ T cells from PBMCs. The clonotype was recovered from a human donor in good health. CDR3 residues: CASSIKRETYNEQFF. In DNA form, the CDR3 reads TGTGCCAGTAGTATTAAGCGGGAGACCTACAATGAGCAGTTCTTC.